This T cell receptor beta chain was identified in a study of a mutant IDH1 vaccine in newly diagnosed glioma. Study background: Vaccination of patients was performed eight times, in weeks 1, 3, 5, 7, 11, 15, 19 and 23. Once 4-6 weeks had passed after radiotherapy alone, vaccination started, or it started with temozolomide cycles.

This table comes from immunoSEQ multiplex PCR, and its TCRdb copy is limited to in-frame clones, with some not included. The data show some 80,000 clones, 85% to 90% seen once. Points on this clone: Its matching antigen is unknown.

Indicated time point: week 23, last vaccination. The study gave 300 ug of mutant IDH1 20-mer peptide per vaccine dose, with topical imiquimod. The CDR3 covers 13 residues. V was clipped by 6 bases and J by 7 bases, with 13 bases between them. CDR1 and CDR2 (germline): ENHRY, SYGVKD. The chain has TRBV10-3 and TRBJ2-1, with D possibly matching TRBD1 (6 bases). The sequences come from PBMCs, collected from a glioma patient whose treatment included an IDH1 peptide vaccine. The clonotype originates from a woman between 50 and 59 years old with glioma. CDR3 coding DNA: TGTGCCATCAGCGGACAGATTAAAAATGAGCAGTTCTTC. It encodes CAISGQIKNEQFF.